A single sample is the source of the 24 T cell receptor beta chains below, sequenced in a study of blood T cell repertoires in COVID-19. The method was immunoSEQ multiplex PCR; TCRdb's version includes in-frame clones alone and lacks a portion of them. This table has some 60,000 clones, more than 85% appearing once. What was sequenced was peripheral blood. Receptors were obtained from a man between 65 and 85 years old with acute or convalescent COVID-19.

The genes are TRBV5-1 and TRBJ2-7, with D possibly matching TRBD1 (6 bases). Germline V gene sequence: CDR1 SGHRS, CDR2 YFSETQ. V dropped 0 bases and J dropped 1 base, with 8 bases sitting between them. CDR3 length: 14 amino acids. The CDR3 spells CASSLVQGSYEQYF. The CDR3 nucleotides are TGCGCCAGCAGCTTGGTACAGGGTTCCTACGAGCAGTACTTC.

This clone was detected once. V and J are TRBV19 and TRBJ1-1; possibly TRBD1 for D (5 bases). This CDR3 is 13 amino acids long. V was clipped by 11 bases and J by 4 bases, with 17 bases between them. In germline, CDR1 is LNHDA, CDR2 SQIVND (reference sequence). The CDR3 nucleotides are TGTGCCGCTATCTCTGGGGGGGGCACTGAAGCTTTCTTT. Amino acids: CAAISGGGTEAFF.

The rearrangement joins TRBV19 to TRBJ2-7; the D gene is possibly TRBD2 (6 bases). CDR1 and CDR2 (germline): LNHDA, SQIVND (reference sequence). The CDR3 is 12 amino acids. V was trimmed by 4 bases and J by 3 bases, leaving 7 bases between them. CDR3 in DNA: TGTGCCAGTAGTACCGGGGGCTACGAGCAGTACTTC. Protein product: CASSTGGYEQYF.

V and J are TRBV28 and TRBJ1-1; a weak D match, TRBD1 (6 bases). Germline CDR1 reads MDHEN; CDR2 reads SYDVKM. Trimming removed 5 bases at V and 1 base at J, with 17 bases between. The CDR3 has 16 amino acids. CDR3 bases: TGTGCCAGCAGTACCACATTCGGGACACCGAACACTGAAGCTTTCTTT. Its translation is CASSTTFGTPNTEAFF.

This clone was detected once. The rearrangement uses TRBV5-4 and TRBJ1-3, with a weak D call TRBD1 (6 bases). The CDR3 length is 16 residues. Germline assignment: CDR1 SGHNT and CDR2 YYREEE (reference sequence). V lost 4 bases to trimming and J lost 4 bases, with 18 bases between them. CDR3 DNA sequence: TGTGCCAGCAGCCGGGGGGAAGACAGGACCGGAAACACCATATATTTT. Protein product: CASSRGEDRTGNTIYF. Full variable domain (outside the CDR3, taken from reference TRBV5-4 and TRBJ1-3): ETGVTQSPTHLIKTRGQQVTLRCSSQSGHNTVSWYQQALGQGPQFIFQYYREEENGRGNFPPRFSGLQFPNYSSELNVNALELDDSALYLCASSRGEDRTGNTIYFGEGSWLTVV.

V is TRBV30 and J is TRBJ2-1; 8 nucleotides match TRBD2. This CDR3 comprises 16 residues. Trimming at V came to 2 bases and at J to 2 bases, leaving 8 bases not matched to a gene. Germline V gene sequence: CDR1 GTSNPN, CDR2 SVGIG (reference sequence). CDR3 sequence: CAWSSPTSDPYNEQFF. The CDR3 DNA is TGTGCCTGGAGTTCACCGACTAGCGATCCCTACAATGAGCAGTTCTTC.

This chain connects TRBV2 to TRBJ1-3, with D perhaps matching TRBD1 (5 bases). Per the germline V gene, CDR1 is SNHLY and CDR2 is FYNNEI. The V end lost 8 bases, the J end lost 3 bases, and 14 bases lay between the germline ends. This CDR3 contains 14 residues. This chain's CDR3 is CASPQEPNGNTIYF. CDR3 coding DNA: TGTGCCAGCCCACAGGAGCCCAATGGAAACACCATATATTTT.

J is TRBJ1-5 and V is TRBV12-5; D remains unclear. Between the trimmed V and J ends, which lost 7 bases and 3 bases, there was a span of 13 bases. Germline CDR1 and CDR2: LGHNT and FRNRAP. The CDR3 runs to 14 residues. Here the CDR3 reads CASAPEGFNQPQHF. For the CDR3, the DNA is TGTGCTAGTGCCCCGGAGGGTTTCAATCAGCCCCAGCATTTT. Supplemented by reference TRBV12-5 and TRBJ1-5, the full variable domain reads DARVTQTPRHKVTEMGQEVTMRCQPILGHNTVFWYRQTMMQGLELLAYFRNRAPLDDSGMPKDRFSAEMPDATLATLKIQPSEPRDSAVYFCASAPEGFNQPQHFGDGTRLSIL.

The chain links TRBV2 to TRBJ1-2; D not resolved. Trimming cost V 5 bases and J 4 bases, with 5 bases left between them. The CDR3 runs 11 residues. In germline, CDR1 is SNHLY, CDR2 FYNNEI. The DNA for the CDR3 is TGTGCCAGCAGTCCTAGCTATGGCTACACCTTC. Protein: CASSPSYGYTF.

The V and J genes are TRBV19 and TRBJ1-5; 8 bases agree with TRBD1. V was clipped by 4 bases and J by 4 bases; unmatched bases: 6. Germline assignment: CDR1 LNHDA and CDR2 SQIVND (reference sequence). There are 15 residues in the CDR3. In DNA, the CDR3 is TGTGCCAGTAGTACATCAGGGGGCCTAAATCAGCCCCAGCATTTT. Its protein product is CASSTSGGLNQPQHF.

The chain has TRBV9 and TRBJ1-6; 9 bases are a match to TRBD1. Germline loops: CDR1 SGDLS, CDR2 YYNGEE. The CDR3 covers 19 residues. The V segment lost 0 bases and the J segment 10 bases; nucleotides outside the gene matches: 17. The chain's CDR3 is CASSVVKVDVGTGRSPLHF. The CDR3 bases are TGTGCCAGCAGCGTAGTAAAGGTTGATGTGGGGACAGGGAGGTCACCCCTCCACTTT.

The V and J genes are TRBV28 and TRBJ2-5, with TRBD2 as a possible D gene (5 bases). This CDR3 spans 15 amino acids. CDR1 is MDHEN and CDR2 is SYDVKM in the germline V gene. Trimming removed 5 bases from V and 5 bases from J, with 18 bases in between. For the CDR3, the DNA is TGTGCCAGCAGTCGTACCGACCTCACGGGGGAGACCCAGTACTTC. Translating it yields CASSRTDLTGETQYF.

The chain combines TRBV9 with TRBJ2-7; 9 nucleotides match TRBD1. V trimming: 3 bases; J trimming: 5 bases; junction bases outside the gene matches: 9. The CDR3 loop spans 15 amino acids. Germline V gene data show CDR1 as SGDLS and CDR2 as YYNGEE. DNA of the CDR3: TGTGCCAGCAGCGAGGGGACAGGGTTGGGGGACGAGCAGTACTTC. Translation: CASSEGTGLGDEQYF. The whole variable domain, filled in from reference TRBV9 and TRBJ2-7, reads DSGVTQTPKHLITATGQRVTLRCSPRSGDLSVYWYQQSLDQGLQFLIQYYNGEERAKGNILERFSAQQFPDLHSELNLSSLELGDSALYFCASSEGTGLGDEQYFGPGTRLTVT.

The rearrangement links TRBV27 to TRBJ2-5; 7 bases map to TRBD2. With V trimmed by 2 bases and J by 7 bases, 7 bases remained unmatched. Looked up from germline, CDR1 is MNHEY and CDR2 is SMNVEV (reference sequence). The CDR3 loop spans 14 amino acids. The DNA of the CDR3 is TGTGCCAGCAGTTTAGCGGGAGTTTGGCGGACCCAGTACTTC. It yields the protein CASSLAGVWRTQYF.

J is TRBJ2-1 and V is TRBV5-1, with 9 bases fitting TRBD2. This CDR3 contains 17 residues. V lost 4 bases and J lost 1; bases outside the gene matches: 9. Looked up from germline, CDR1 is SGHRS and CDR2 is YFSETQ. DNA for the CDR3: TGCGCCAGCAGCCTTTCGCTAGCGGGGACATCCTACAATGAGCAGTTCTTC. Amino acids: CASSLSLAGTSYNEQFF.

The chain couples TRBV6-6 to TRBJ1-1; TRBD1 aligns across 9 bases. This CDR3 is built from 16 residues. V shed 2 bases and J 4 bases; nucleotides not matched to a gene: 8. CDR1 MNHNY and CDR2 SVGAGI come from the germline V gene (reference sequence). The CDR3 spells CASSYTTGGAGTEAFF. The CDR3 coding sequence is TGTGCCAGCAGTTACACTACAGGGGGCGCCGGCACTGAAGCTTTCTTT.

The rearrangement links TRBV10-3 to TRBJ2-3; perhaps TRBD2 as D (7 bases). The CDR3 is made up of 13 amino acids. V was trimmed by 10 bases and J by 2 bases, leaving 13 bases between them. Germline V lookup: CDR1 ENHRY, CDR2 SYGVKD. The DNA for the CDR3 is TGTGCCAACCGCGGGGGCCCCACAGATACGCAGTATTTT. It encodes CANRGGPTDTQYF.

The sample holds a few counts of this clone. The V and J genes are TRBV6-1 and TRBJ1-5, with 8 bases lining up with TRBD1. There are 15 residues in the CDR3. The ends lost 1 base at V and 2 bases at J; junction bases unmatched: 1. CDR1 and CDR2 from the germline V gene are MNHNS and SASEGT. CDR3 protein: CASSEGGQGNQPQHF. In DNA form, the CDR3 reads TGTGCCAGCAGTGAAGGGGGACAGGGCAATCAGCCCCAGCATTTT.

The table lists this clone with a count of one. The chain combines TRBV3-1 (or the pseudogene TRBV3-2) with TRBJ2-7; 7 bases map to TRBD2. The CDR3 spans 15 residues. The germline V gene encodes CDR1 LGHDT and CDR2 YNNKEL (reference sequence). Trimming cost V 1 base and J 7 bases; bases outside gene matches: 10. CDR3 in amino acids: CASSQVPSGSPEQYF. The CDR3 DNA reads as TGTGCCAGCAGCCAAGTGCCTAGCGGCTCGCCGGAGCAGTACTTC.

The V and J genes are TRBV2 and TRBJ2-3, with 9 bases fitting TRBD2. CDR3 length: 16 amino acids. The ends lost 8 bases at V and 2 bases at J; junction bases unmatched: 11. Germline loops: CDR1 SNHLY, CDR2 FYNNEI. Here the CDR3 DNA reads TGTGCCAGCTCGCTAGCGGGGTCCCCAAACACAGATACGCAGTATTTT. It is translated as CASSLAGSPNTDTQYF.

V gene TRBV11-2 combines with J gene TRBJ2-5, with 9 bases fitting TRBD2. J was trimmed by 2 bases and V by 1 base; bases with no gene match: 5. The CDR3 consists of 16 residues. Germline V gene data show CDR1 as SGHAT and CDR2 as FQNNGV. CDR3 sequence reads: CASSLGGSGRQETQYF. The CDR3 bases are TGTGCCAGCAGCTTAGGGGGGAGCGGGAGGCAAGAGACCCAGTACTTC.

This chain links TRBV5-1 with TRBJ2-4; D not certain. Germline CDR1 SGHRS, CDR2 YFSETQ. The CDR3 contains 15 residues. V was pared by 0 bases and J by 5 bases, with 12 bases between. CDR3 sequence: CASSLAESGQNIQYF. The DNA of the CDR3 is TGCGCCAGCAGCTTGGCTGAGTCAGGTCAAAACATTCAGTACTTC.

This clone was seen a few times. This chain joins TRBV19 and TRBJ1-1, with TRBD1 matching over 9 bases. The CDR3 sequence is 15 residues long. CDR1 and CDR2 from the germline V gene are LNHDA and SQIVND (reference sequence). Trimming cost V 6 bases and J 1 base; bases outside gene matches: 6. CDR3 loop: CASRSGQGKNTEAFF. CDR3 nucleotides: TGTGCCAGTAGGTCCGGACAGGGGAAGAACACTGAAGCTTTCTTT.

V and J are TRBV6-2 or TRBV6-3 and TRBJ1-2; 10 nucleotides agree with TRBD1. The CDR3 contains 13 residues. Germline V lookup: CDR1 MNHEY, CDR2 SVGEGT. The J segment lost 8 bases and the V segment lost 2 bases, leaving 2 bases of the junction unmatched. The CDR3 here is CASSYRDRGGYTF. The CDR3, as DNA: TGTGCCAGCAGTTACAGGGACAGGGGCGGCTACACCTTC.